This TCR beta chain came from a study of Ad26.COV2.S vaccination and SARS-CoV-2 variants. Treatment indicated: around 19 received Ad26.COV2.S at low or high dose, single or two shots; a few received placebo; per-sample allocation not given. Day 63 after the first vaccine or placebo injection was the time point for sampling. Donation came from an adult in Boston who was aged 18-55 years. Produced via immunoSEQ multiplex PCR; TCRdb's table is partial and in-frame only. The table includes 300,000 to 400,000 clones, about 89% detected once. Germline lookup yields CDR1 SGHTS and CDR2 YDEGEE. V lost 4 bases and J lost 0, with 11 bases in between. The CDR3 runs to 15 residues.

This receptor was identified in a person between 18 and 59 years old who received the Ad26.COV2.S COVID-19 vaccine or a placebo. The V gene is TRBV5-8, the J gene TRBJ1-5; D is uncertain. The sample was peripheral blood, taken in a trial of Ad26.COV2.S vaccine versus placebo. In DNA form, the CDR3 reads TGTGCCAGCAGCGGAGGACTCACTAGCAATCAGCCCCAGCATTTT. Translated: CASSGGLTSNQPQHF.